The text below deals with one TCR beta chain. Its target antigen remains unknown. Nothing much larger sits one base from this clone, and base qualities are not available. TCR CDR3 regions were amplified from genomic DNA by multiplex PCR using the deep immunoSEQ assay. Genomic DNA extracted from each cell subset was distributed evenly over all wells of several immunoSEQ 96-well plates, and each plate served as one replicate. For sorted subsets, roughly 190 ng of genomic DNA, equivalent to 30,000 or so T cell genomes, went into each replicate PCR. Purified libraries were measured with a Qubit 3.0 fluorometer, size-checked on a Bioanalyzer 2100, and measured again with the KAPA Library Quantification kit. Every immunoSEQ 96-well plate was sequenced on a dedicated single-read 150-cycle Illumina NextSeq 550 flow cell. On the authors' methods: Because the immunoSEQ output held only junctional sequences and lacked quality scores, the filtering could not match the filtering applied to full-length reads. Sequences were annotated with PyIR, a Python wrapper for IgBLAST v1.9, and V/J genes and CDR3 were assigned using IMGT germline references. Reads were removed for weak V/J assignments (E-value above 1e-6), missing CDR3, stop codons, out-of-frame junctions, or ambiguous translated residues. V3J clonotypes were defined by identical inferred V gene, J gene, and CDR3 amino acid sequence. Percentage overlap between repertoires was computed as shared unique clonotypes divided by the size of the smaller repertoire. Three approaches were used to assess repertoire richness: RTK rarefaction, the Chao1 estimator, and Recon v2.1 estimates of unobserved clonotypes. Generation probabilities were computed with OLGA for all TCRbeta clonotypes obtained by the gDNA method from several donors. TCRdb stores this immuneACCESS table with in-frame sequences only. Part of the clones is absent; in the studies checked, under half of the shortfall reflects unresolved V genes, and no reason is known for the rest. V and J calls and clone size follow that table, whereas D and trimming were derived from the DNA. Across this sample there are about 700,000 clones, with 90% to 95% seen only once. Jointly, the top ten make up more than 20% of the sample.

This specimen belongs to a study of shared clonotypes between healthy human individuals (dated by TCRdb to the early 2020s). Regarding the complete study: A few men and a couple of women, aged 18 to 49 years, made up the cohort. Each donor's leukapheresis produced roughly between roughly 0.9 and 9 billion PBMCs. Different laboratories and diverse techniques were used to prepare libraries and sequence TCR repertoires, to increase sequencing depth and limit assay-specific biases. For each donor, CD4 naive and CD4 memory were each given three plates, CD8 naive was given two plates, and CD8 memory was given one plate. The study deeply sequenced blood TCR repertoires of several healthy adults to estimate repertoire size and the extent of clonotype sharing between individuals.

Counted from cysteine to phenylalanine, this CDR3 has 16 amino acids. The read is trimmed to its CDR3 DNA, 48 bases read in frame from base 1. The germline V gene encodes CDR1 MNHNS and CDR2 SASEGT. V and J are trimmed by 1 base and 3 bases, and the gene matches miss 7 bases of the junction. CD8 naive samples consisted of CD45RO-negative cells that were positively selected for CCR7, yielding a CD45RA+CCR7+ population without TemRA cells. Healthy HIV-negative adults with no recently reported acute infections or vaccinations were included as donors. All donors were Caucasian adults living in Nashville, Tennessee, USA. Blood was obtained by leukapheresis, after which PBMCs were separated by Ficoll-Histopaque density gradient centrifugation and cryopreserved in liquid nitrogen vapor phase. Purity and quantity of every magnetically sorted T cell population were checked by analytical flow cytometry. Each sorted fraction had its genomic DNA isolated and then quantified by UV absorbance on a Nanodrop 2000c.

Here is what the overall study found, with its caveats: Naive subsets generally had larger estimated clonotype richness than memory subsets did. Pairwise subsampling indicated that sequencing depth was expected to affect the degree of clonotype sharing among donors. Even with the large sequencing depth, rarefaction of the sorted-subset datasets indicated that sequencing was incomplete. Roughly 5.2% of naive CD4, 3.5% of naive CD8, approximately 2.2% of memory CD4, and 0.4% of memory CD8 clonotypes were shared across a few donors. The genetic and exposure-history diversity represented was limited by the small number of donors. Compared with non-shared clonotypes, clonotypes shared by all four sorted-subset donors had higher generation probabilities. Sampling was restricted to blood, and TCR repertoires in tissues likely differ from the TCR repertoires found in blood.

The rearrangement joined TRBV6-1 to TRBJ2-7, with TRBD1 matching 9 junction bases. The sample taken for sequencing was naive CD8+ T cells sorted from blood. The cell subset or site tag for this specimen amounts to: CD45RA+CCR7+. This TCR was sampled from a man aged 25 to 40 in good health. In nucleotide form, the sequence is TGTGCCAGCAGTGAAGGTGGGGACAGGGCTTACTACGAGCAGTACTTC. This translates into CASSEGGDRAYYEQYF.